Following are 21 T cell receptor beta chains from one sample sequenced in a study of T cell responses to AZD1222 COVID-19 vaccine. The assay was immunoSEQ multiplex PCR, and TCRdb's table has in-frame clones only and misses some. The repertoire holds about 84,000 clones, approximately 85% seen once, with 8% to 13% in the top ten. Specimen: peripheral blood, collected 28 days after the second AZD1222 dose. Receptor source: an adult who received the AZD1222 COVID-19 vaccine.

V and J are TRBV2 and TRBJ2-5; weak D call: TRBD2 (5 bases). The germline gives CDR1 SNHLY, CDR2 FYNNEI. The V end was cut by 2 bases, the J end by 7 bases, with 11 bases between. This CDR3 has 13 amino acids. The CDR3 reads CASSESGLGTQYF. In DNA, the CDR3 is TGTGCCAGCAGTGAATCGGGGTTGGGGACCCAGTACTTC.

V and J are TRBV28 and TRBJ1-5; 8 bases map to TRBD1. The length of the CDR3 is 16 residues. Per germline, CDR1 MDHEN and CDR2 SYDVKM. V lost 1 base, J lost 3 bases, and 5 bases stayed unmatched. CDR3 region: CASSLSTGANNQPQHF. In DNA, the CDR3 is TGTGCCAGCAGTTTATCGACAGGGGCTAACAATCAGCCCCAGCATTTT.

The chain couples TRBV6-5 to TRBJ2-1; 13 nucleotides match TRBD2. V gave up 4 bases and J gave up 10 bases; unmatched junction bases: 7. CDR3 length equals 15 residues. Germline CDR1 is MNHEY and CDR2 is SVGAGI. CDR3 DNA sequence: TGTGCCAGCAGTTCGGGACTAGCGGGGCTGAGCGAGCAGTTCTTC. This sequence encodes CASSSGLAGLSEQFF.

The genes are TRBV7-2 and TRBJ1-1; 7 bases fit TRBD1. The CDR3 consists of 18 residues. V lost 4 bases and J lost 9; bases outside the gene matches: 23. CDR1 SGHTA and CDR2 FQGNSA come from the germline V gene. CDR3 nucleotide sequence: TGTGCCAGCAGCTACGTTCTCCGGGACAGAGTGGGAACAGGGCAAGCTTTCTTT. It encodes CASSYVLRDRVGTGQAFF.

Only a few counts were recorded for this clone. The rearrangement links TRBV3-1 (or the pseudogene TRBV3-2) to TRBJ1-2, with D uncertain. Germline CDR1 and CDR2: LGHDT and YNNKEL (reference sequence). The CDR3 has 14 residues. Between the trimmed V and J ends, which lost 1 base and 3 bases, there was a span of 9 bases. The CDR3 region has the DNA TGTGCCAGCAGCCAAGCCGGTTCTGACTATGGCTACACCTTC. This translates into CASSQAGSDYGYTF.

This clone has more than one count but fewer than ten. V gene TRBV18 combines with J gene TRBJ1-4; a weak D match, TRBD1 (5 bases). This CDR3 region has 15 residues. Germline loops: CDR1 KGHSH, CDR2 LQKENI. V lost 3 bases, J lost 3 bases, and 11 bases lay in between. CDR3 DNA sequence: TGTGCCAGCTCACCTCGAAGACAGTCTAATGAAAAACTGTTTTTT. Its translation: CASSPRRQSNEKLFF. Together with reference TRBV18 and TRBJ1-4, the CDR3 gives the full variable domain: NAGVMQNPRHLVRRRGQEARLRCSPMKGHSHVYWYRQLPEEGLKFMVYLQKENIIDESGMPKERFSAEFPKEGPSILRIQQVVRGDSAAYFCASSPRRQSNEKLFFGSGTQLSVL.

The chain carries TRBV4-1 and TRBJ2-1; D remains unclear. Per germline, CDR1 MGHRA and CDR2 YSYEKL. The CDR3 runs 13 residues. The germline V and J ends were trimmed by 3 bases and 6 bases, with 9 bases remaining between them. The CDR3 sequence: CASSQNLGNEQFF. CDR3 nucleotide sequence: TGCGCCAGCAGCCAGAACTTAGGCAATGAGCAGTTCTTC.

The chain couples TRBV5-1 to TRBJ2-5; no definite D call. The CDR3 totals 12 residues. V was clipped by 5 bases and J by 5 bases, with 10 bases between them. Per the germline V gene, CDR1 is SGHRS and CDR2 is YFSETQ. The CDR3 sequence is CASSQTRETQYF. CDR3 coding DNA: TGCGCCAGCAGTCAGACCCGGGAGACCCAGTACTTC.

This chain links TRBV24-1 with TRBJ2-1; TRBD2 matches 9 bases. The germline V gene has CDR1 KGHDR and CDR2 SFDVKD. The CDR3 extends over 16 amino acids. The V segment lost 2 bases and the J segment 1 base; nucleotides outside the gene matches: 2. In nucleotides, the CDR3 is TGTGCCACCAGTGATTCTAGCGGGAAATCCTACAATGAGCAGTTCTTC. It specifies CATSDSSGKSYNEQFF.

The chain links TRBV6-5 to TRBJ1-3; no clear D gene. V lost 4 bases and J 2 bases, leaving 9 bases between the germline ends. Germline-derived CDR1 and CDR2 are MNHEY and SVGAGI. CDR3 length: 14 residues. The CDR3 DNA follows: TGTGCCAGCAGTTCGCGTGGGACTGGAAACACCATATATTTT. This codes for CASSSRGTGNTIYF.

This chain links TRBV6-5 with TRBJ2-1; TRBD1 or TRBD2 may be the D gene (5 bases each). Germline CDR1 and CDR2: MNHEY and SVGAGI. This CDR3 has 16 amino acids. The V gene lost 3 bases and the J gene lost 6 bases, with 18 bases spanning the gap. The CDR3 region has the DNA TGTGCCAGCAGTTATGTGGGTCGAAGGGACCCCAATGAGCAGTTCTTC. Residues: CASSYVGRRDPNEQFF.

The chain uses TRBV6-5 and TRBJ1-1, with D unresolved. Per germline, CDR1 MNHEY and CDR2 SVGAGI. There are 12 residues in the CDR3. Trimming cost V 5 bases and J 5 bases, with 9 bases left between them. CDR3 residues: CASSMVRTEAFF. CDR3 nucleotide sequence: TGTGCCAGCAGTATGGTACGTACTGAAGCTTTCTTT.

Concerning this clone: One end of the junction does not line up with germline, which may come from a read error. The chain has TRBV7-7 and TRBJ2-1, with TRBD2 matching over 10 bases. Per germline, CDR1 SSHAT and CDR2 FNYEAQ (reference sequence). This CDR3 region has 15 residues. The CDR3 DNA is TGTGCTAGCAGCTCGGCTAGCGGGGGATACAATGAGCAGTTCTTC. Its translation is CASSSASGGYNEQFF. Full variable domain (outside the CDR3, taken from reference TRBV7-7 and TRBJ2-1): GAGVSQSPRYKVTKRGQDVTLRCDPISSHATLYWYQQALGQGPEFLTYFNYEAQPDKSGLPSDRFSAERPEGSISTLTIQRTEQRDSAMYRCASSSASGGYNEQFFGPGTRLTVL.

The genes are TRBV23-1 and TRBJ2-3; D not resolved. Being an ORF, TRBV23-1 has a function that is uncertain. Trimming took 0 bases from V and 2 from J, leaving 9 bases between them. This CDR3 has 15 amino acids. CDR3 region: CASSQSLPDTDTQYF. CDR3 DNA: TGCGCCAGCAGTCAATCCTTACCAGACACAGATACGCAGTATTTT.

J is TRBJ2-1 and V is TRBV6-5; perhaps TRBD1 as D (5 bases). Trimming cost V 6 bases and J 2 bases, with 8 bases left between them. The CDR3 has 13 residues. The germline V gene encodes CDR1 MNHEY and CDR2 SVGAGI. The CDR3 sequence is CASSQGPYNEQFF. Written as DNA, the CDR3 is TGTGCCAGCAGCCAGGGTCCCTACAATGAGCAGTTCTTC.

V gene TRBV11-3 combines with J gene TRBJ1-1; D gene ambiguous. V was pared by 4 bases and J by 1 base, with 16 bases between. CDR3 size: 16 residues. The germline V gene encodes CDR1 SGHNT and CDR2 YENEEA. The CDR3 region is CASSSSTSGGNTEAFF. DNA for the CDR3: TGTGCCAGCAGCTCATCAACGTCGGGCGGGAACACTGAAGCTTTCTTT. Drawing the rest from reference TRBV11-3 and TRBJ1-1, the complete variable domain is EAGVVQSPRYKIIEKKQPVAFWCNPISGHNTLYWYLQNLGQGPELLIRYENEEAVDDSQLPKDRFSAERLKGVDSTLKIQPAELGDSAVYLCASSSSTSGGNTEAFFGQGTRLTVV.

Only one count was recorded for this clone. V usage is TRBV27 and J usage is TRBJ2-5; D is tentatively TRBD1 or TRBD2 (5 bases each). The germline V and J ends were trimmed by 7 bases and 0 bases, with 9 bases remaining between them. The CDR3 is made up of 13 amino acids. Germline loops: CDR1 MNHEY, CDR2 SMNVEV (reference sequence). This CDR3 is CASMGEYQETQYF. CDR3 bases: TGTGCCAGCATGGGGGAGTACCAAGAGACCCAGTACTTC.

Only a few counts were recorded for this clone. The chain combines TRBV28 with TRBJ1-2; possible D gene TRBD1, 5 bases. The germline V and J ends were trimmed by 3 bases and 7 bases, with 21 bases remaining between them. The CDR3 extends over 16 amino acids. Germline V gene sequence: CDR1 MDHEN, CDR2 SYDVKM. The CDR3 region is CASSLVGTSPYGGYTF. CDR3 DNA sequence: TGTGCCAGCAGTTTGGTCGGGACCAGCCCATATGGTGGCTACACCTTC.

This chain connects TRBV19 to TRBJ2-7; maybe TRBD1 (6 bases). Germline assignment: CDR1 LNHDA and CDR2 SQIVND (reference sequence). Trimming left V 1 base short and J 0 bases short, with 13 bases between. The CDR3 runs 16 residues. The CDR3 region is CASSIAFQGSSYEQYF. The CDR3, as DNA: TGTGCCAGTAGTATAGCATTCCAGGGGAGCTCCTACGAGCAGTACTTC.

For the CDR3, the DNA is TGCGCCAGCAGCTTGCAGAGGGGTAGGTATGAGCAGTTCTTC. Its protein product is CASSLQRGRYEQFF. The gene calls are TRBV5-1 and TRBJ2-1; D tentatively reads TRBD1 or TRBD2 (5 bases each). The CDR3 runs 14 residues. V lost 1 base and J lost 8, with 13 bases in between. Per germline, CDR1 SGHRS and CDR2 YFSETQ. The complete variable domain, with remaining parts taken from reference TRBV5-1 and TRBJ2-1, reads KAGVTQTPRYLIKTRGQQVTLSCSPISGHRSVSWYQQTPGQGLQFLFEYFSETQRNKGNFPGRFSGRQFSNSRSEMNVSTLELGDSALYLCASSLQRGRYEQFFGPGTRLTVL.

The V gene is TRBV10-3, the J gene TRBJ1-3; no definite D call. Deletions cut 6 bases from V and 7 bases from J, with 16 bases between. Germline CDR1 ENHRY, CDR2 SYGVKD. This CDR3 has 14 amino acids. The CDR3 DNA reads as TGTGCCATCAGGCCCTCACAAGTGCGGAACACCATATATTTT. Translating gives CAIRPSQVRNTIYF.